This T cell receptor (beta chain) was documented in a study of CD8 T cells in ankylosing spondylitis. Germline assignment: CDR1 SQVTM and CDR2 ANQGSEA. This CDR3 is 12 amino acids long. Deletions cut 4 bases from V and 0 bases from J, with 6 bases between. Overall study findings and caveats: It appeared that ankylosing spondylitis blood was characterized by a TCR beta motif of several highly homologous variants.

With molecular barcodes, quantitative 5'-RACE was used to make the TCR beta libraries. One entry per CDR3 protein results from TCRdb running MiXCR on the 5' RACE reads. The table shows about 90,000 distinct CDR3 sequences, with under 30% occurring only once. This clonotype has only a few counts. Its target is unknown. This chain uses TRBV29-1 with TRBJ1-1; D not resolved. This TCR was recovered from a male donor with ankylosing spondylitis or in good health (not recorded which). The sequenced material came from blood, either unsorted or a sorted T cell fraction (not recorded which). The DNA of the CDR3 is TGCAGCGTTGTTGGCGTGAACACTGAAGCTTTCTTT. This translates into CSVVGVNTEAFF.